Sequencing of this T cell receptor (beta chain) was carried out in a study of cytomegalovirus exposure and HLA in healthy donors. Across the study: About 180 million T cells yielded 117 million unique TCR beta sequences in earlier analysis. From donors who were HLA-typed, an early data release held 65 million to 85 million unique TCRs.

The CDR3 contains 14 residues. Germline V gene data show CDR1 as SNHLY and CDR2 as FYNNEI. With V trimmed by 7 bases and J by 2 bases, 4 bases remained unmatched. With 60 Vbeta and 13 Jbeta primers, the PCR was carried out. Sequencing used immunoSEQ multiplex PCR; TCRdb keeps in-frame clones, though not all of them. The sample shows about 200,000 clones, roughly 85% of them seen only once. What was sequenced was PBMCs. This chain links TRBV2 with TRBJ2-7, with TRBD1 identical over 11 bases. The sequence derives from a man between 18 and 29 years old in good health and CMV-seronegative. The CDR3 reads CASTRDRGAYEQYF. DNA for the CDR3: TGTGCCAGCACTCGGGACAGGGGGGCCTACGAGCAGTACTTC.